This is a list of T cell receptor beta chains from one sample in a study of Graves' ophthalmopathy and Graves' hyperthyroidism. TCRdb re-analysed the multiplex PCR reads in MiXCR, keeping a single row per CDR3 protein. The sample contains approximately 500,000 distinct CDR3 sequences, roughly 14% of which appear only once. The sequencing sample was made of blood. The receptor source for this set is a woman under 40 with Graves' ophthalmopathy. Each CDR3 is given with its conserved first and last residue. The D gene is left open where the match is weak. Where a row states a size, it is once, few, many or the class of an expanded clone; other rows omit it.

CASSWDRDTEAFF	TGTGCCAGCAGTTGGGACAGGGACACTGAAGCTTTCTTT	TRBD1	many	13	TRBV27	TRBJ1-1
CASSSPPAGVTQYF	TGTGCCAGCAGCTCTCCCCCAGCGGGAGTGACCCAGTACTTC	TRBD2	many	14	TRBV7-2	TRBJ2-5
CASGGLRSGFAYEQYF	TGTGCCAGCGGCGGCCTTCGAAGCGGATTCGCCTACGAGCAGTACTTC	-	many	16	TRBV27	TRBJ2-7
CASGLGLGRETQYF	TGTGCTAGTGGTTTGGGCCTAGGGCGAGAGACCCAGTACTTC	-	many	14	TRBV12-5	TRBJ2-5
CASSLISETQYF	TGTGCCAGCAGCTTGATCTCGGAGACCCAGTACTTC	-	many	12	TRBV5-6	TRBJ2-5
CASSLAESPGLETQYF	TGTGCCAGCAGTTTAGCGGAATCCCCAGGGCTGGAGACCCAGTACTTC	-	-	16	TRBV12-3/TRBV12-4	TRBJ2-5
CAISESMTGRPNYGYTF	TGTGCCATCAGTGAGTCTATGACAGGGAGGCCTAACTATGGCTACACCTTC	TRBD1	many	17	TRBV10-3	TRBJ1-2
CATGPTNTYEQYF	TGTGCCACCGGTCCTACTAACACCTACGAGCAGTACTTC	-	few	13	TRBV28	TRBJ2-7
CASSLARGGEAFF	TGTGCCAGCAGCTTAGCGCGGGGGGGGGAAGCTTTCTTT	-	many	13	TRBV7-8	TRBJ1-1
CAIRIDNSYEQYF	TGTGCCATCAGAATCGACAACTCCTACGAGCAGTACTTC	-	many	13	TRBV10-3	TRBJ2-7
CASSFWQETQYF	TGTGCCAGCAGCTTCTGGCAAGAGACCCAGTACTTC	-	once	12	TRBV7-2	TRBJ2-5
CASSFMALRGYTF	TGTGCCAGCAGTTTTATGGCGTTGCGAGGCTACACCTTC	-	-	13	TRBV12-3/TRBV12-4	TRBJ1-2
CASSRQGYIKYF	TGTGCCAGCAGCCGACAGGGTTACATTAAGTACTTC	TRBD1	-	12	TRBV28	TRBJ2-4
CATARYTGELFF	TGTGCCACGGCCAGATACACCGGGGAGCTGTTTTTT	-	-	12	TRBV19	TRBJ2-2
CASSIGPFWGYTF	TGTGCCAGTAGTATAGGCCCGTTCTGGGGCTACACCTTC	-	many	13	TRBV19	TRBJ1-2
CASSPLDTDAFF	TGTGCCAGCAGTCCGTTGGACACTGATGCTTTCTTT	-	-	12	TRBV12-3/TRBV12-4	TRBJ1-1
CASSLVGQGSSYEQYF	TGTGCCAGCAGCTTAGTGGGCCAGGGGAGCTCCTACGAGCAGTACTTC	-	many	16	TRBV11-2	TRBJ2-7
CASSLAGLPPTEAFF	TGCGCCAGCAGCTTGGCCGGGCTCCCGCCCACTGAAGCTTTCTTT	-	-	15	TRBV5-1	TRBJ1-1
CASRGAPNQPQHF	TGTGCCAGCAGGGGAGCCCCAAATCAGCCCCAGCATTTT	-	-	13	TRBV12-3/TRBV12-4	TRBJ1-5
CSAREGGLHQPQHF	TGCAGTGCTAGAGAGGGCGGACTTCATCAGCCCCAGCATTTT	-	many	14	TRBV20-1	TRBJ1-5
CSARTSMGAEAFF	TGCAGTGCTAGAACTTCGATGGGCGCTGAAGCTTTCTTT	-	many	13	TRBV20-1	TRBJ1-1
CASSFGQGYTIYF	TGTGCCAGCAGCTTCGGACAGGGATACACCATATATTTT	TRBD1	-	13	TRBV7-2	TRBJ1-3
CASSLKTGEGNQPQHF	TGTGCCAGCAGCTTAAAGACGGGGGAGGGCAATCAGCCCCAGCATTTT	-	-	16	TRBV7-3	TRBJ1-5
CACTRDTGELFF	TGCGCCTGCACCCGAGATACCGGGGAGCTGTTTTTT	-	many	12	TRBV10-2	TRBJ2-2
CASSLRIAVQETQYF	TGTGCCAGCAGCTTGCGAATAGCGGTCCAAGAGACCCAGTACTTC	-	-	15	TRBV11-2	TRBJ2-5
CASSQDRLKMNTEAFF	TGTGCCAGCAGCCAAGACAGGCTCAAAATGAACACTGAAGCTTTCTTT	-	many	16	TRBV11-1	TRBJ1-1
CASSYSSGYRNTIYF	TGTGCCAGCAGTTACTCATCAGGGTACAGAAACACCATATATTTT	-	many	15	TRBV6-5	TRBJ1-3